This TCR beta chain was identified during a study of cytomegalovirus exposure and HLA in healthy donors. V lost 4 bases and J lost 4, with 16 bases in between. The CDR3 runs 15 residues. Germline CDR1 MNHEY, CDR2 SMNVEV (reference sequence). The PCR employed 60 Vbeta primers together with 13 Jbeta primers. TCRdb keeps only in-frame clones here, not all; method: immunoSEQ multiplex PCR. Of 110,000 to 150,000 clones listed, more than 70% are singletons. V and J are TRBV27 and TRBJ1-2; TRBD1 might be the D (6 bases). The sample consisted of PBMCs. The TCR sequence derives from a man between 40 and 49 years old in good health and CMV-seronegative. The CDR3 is CASSYRDRTGYGYTF. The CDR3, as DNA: TGTGCCAGCAGTTACAGGGACCGCACGGGCTATGGCTACACCTTC.